This T cell receptor (beta chain) comes out of a study of siplizumab effects on memory and regulatory T cells. The sample holds one count of this clone. Every sample had 95,000 to 100,000 of its TCR templates assayed. TCRdb's copy holds only in-frame clones and misses some; the assay was immunoSEQ multiplex PCR. The sample consists of about 100,000 clones, around 93% of them appearing once. CDR1 SNHLY and CDR2 FYNNEI come from the germline V gene. The V gene end was trimmed by 4 bases and the J gene end by 6 bases; junction bases not matched to a gene: 4. CDR3 size: 15 residues. This rearrangement joins TRBV2 to TRBJ2-5; TRBD2 matches 14 bases. This clonotype was sampled from a human donor in good health. Sequenced material: non-Treg CD4+ T cells sorted from blood. The DNA of the CDR3 is TGTGCCAGCAGTGGACTAGCGGGAGGGCCGCAGACCCAGTACTTC. Translated: CASSGLAGGPQTQYF. Complete variable domain (other parts from reference TRBV2 and TRBJ2-5): EPEVTQTPSHQVTQMGQEVILRCVPISNHLYFYWYRQILGQKVEFLVSFYNNEISEKSEIFDDQFSVERPDGSNFTLKIRSTKLEDSAMYFCASSGLAGGPQTQYFGPGTRLLVL.